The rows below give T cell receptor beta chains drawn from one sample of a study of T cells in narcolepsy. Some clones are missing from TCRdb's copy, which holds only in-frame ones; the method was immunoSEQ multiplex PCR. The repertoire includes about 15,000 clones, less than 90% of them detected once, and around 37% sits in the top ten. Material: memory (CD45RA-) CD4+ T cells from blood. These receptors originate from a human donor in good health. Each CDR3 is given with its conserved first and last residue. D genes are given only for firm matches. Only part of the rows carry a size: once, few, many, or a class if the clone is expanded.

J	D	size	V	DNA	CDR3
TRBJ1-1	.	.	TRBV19	TGTGCCAGCCTTCTTCGGGGGGAAGGCACTGAAGCTTTCTTT	CASLLRGEGTEAFF
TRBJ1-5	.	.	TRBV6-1	TGTGCCAGCAGTGAAGCTCCAGATAATCAGCCCCAGCATTTT	CASSEAPDNQPQHF
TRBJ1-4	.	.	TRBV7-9	TGTGCCAGCAGCTTGGGAGGGACTAATGAAAAACTGTTTTTT	CASSLGGTNEKLFF
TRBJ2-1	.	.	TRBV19	TGTGCCACCACACCTGGGGGGACATGGGGGACTACGGAGCAGTTCTTC	CATTPGGTWGTTEQFF
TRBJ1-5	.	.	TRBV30	TGTGCCTGGAGTAATGCAGGGTCGGGTCAGCCCCAGCATTTT	CAWSNAGSGQPQHF
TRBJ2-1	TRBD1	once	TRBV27	TGTGCCAGCAGTTTAAAGGGGGCATTAACTTACAATGAGCAGTTCTTC	CASSLKGALTYNEQFF
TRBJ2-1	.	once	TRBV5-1	TGCGCCAGCAGCTACCCCGGGACCCCTGGGGCTAATGAGCAGTTCTTC	CASSYPGTPGANEQFF
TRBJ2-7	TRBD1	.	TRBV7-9	TGTGCCAGCAGCCCGTACCTGGGACAGGGGTACGAGCAGTACTTC	CASSPYLGQGYEQYF
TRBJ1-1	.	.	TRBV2	TGTGCCAGCAGTGCCCTCCCGACGGGGCTGAACACTGAAGCTTTCTTT	CASSALPTGLNTEAFF
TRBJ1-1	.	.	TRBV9	TGTGCCAGCAGCGGTAGAATACAGGGTAGCACTGAAGCTTTCTTT	CASSGRIQGSTEAFF
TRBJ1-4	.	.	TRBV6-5	TGTGCCAGCACCCCCTGGAGGGACGGGGGAGAAAAACTGTTTTTT	CASTPWRDGGEKLFF
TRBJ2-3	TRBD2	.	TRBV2	TGTGCCAGCACCGAAACCCCCGGGACTAGTGGGTATTTT	CASTETPGTSGYF
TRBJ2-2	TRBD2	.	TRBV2	TGTGCCAGCACTCCTCGACTAGCGGGTCTCACCGGGGAGCTGTTTTTT	CASTPRLAGLTGELFF
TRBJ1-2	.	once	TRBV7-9	TGTGCCAGCAGTCGACAGGAGATACTCTATGGCTACACCTTC	CASSRQEILYGYTF
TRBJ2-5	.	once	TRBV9	TGTGCCAGCAGCCCTCACTCGGGCCCCAGGACCCAGTACTTC	CASSPHSGPRTQYF
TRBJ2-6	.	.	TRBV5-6	TGTGCCAGCAGCTTTGACAGCCGGCAGCCTGGGGCCAACGTCCTGACTTTC	CASSFDSRQPGANVLTF
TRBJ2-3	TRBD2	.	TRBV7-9	TGTGCCAGCAGCTTTGGCCTAGCGGGAGGGAATACGCAGTATTTT	CASSFGLAGGNTQYF
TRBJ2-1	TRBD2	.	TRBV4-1	TGCGCCAGCAGCCAGCGATCCCTGAGACTAGCGCTTAACAATGAGCAGTTCTTC	CASSQRSLRLALNNEQFF
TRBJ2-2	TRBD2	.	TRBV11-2	TGTGCCAGCAGCAGGATAGCGGGAGGGCCCGGAACCGGGGAGCTGTTTTTT	CASSRIAGGPGTGELFF
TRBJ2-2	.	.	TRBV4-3	TGCGCCAGCAGCCAAGATGTGGGGGGATCCACCGGGGAGCTGTTTTTT	CASSQDVGGSTGELFF
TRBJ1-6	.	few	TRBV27	TGTGCCAGCAGAAACCTAGGGAGCTTAAATTCACCCCTCCACTTT	CASRNLGSLNSPLHF
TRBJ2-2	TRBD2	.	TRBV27	TGTGCCCGCCGAGCGGGGGGGAACACCGGGGAGCTGTTTTTT	CARRAGGNTGELFF
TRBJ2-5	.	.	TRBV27	TGTGCCAGCAGCCCCCGGGGGAAGGGAGAGACCCAGTACTTC	CASSPRGKGETQYF
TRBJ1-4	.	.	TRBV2	TGTGCCAGCAGACTCGGTTCAACTAATGAAAAACTGTTTTTT	CASRLGSTNEKLFF
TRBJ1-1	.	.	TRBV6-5	TGTGCCAGCAGCCGGGACGGCTCTATGAACACTGAAGCTTTCTTT	CASSRDGSMNTEAFF
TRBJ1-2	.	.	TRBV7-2	TGTGCCAGCAGCTTAGTGAGGGTTTCGATCGACGCCGGCTACACCTTC	CASSLVRVSIDAGYTF
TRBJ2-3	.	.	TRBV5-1	TGCGCCAGCAGCTTGGAGGGCCGACGCACAGATACGCAGTATTTT	CASSLEGRRTDTQYF
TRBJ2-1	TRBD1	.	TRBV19	TGTGCCAGTCGCCCCCGGGGACAGGGTGAATTAAGGGAGCAGTTCTTC	CASRPRGQGELREQFF
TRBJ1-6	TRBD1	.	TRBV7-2	TGTGCCAGCAGCTTCACCCTGACAGGGATTAATTCACCCCTCCACTTT	CASSFTLTGINSPLHF
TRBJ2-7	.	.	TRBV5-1	TGCGCCAGCAGCCCACGGGGGGCAACCTACGAGCAGTACTTC	CASSPRGATYEQYF
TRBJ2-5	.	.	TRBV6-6	TGTGCCAGCAGTGTATTAGAGACCCAGTACTTC	CASSVLETQYF
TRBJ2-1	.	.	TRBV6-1	TGTGCCAGCAGAATTACGGCCGGTGAGCAGTTCTTC	CASRITAGEQFF
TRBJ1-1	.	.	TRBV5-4	TGTGCCAGCAGGAAGGGGGGTGGGCTGGCCACTGAAGCTTTCTTT	CASRKGGGLATEAFF
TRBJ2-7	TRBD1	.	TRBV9	TGTGCCAGCAGCGTAGTCGACAGGGGCTACGAGCAGTACTTC	CASSVVDRGYEQYF
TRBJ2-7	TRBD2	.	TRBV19	TGTGCCAGTAGCCTCCGGACTAGCGGGGTAAGCTCCTACGAGCAGTACTTC	CASSLRTSGVSSYEQYF